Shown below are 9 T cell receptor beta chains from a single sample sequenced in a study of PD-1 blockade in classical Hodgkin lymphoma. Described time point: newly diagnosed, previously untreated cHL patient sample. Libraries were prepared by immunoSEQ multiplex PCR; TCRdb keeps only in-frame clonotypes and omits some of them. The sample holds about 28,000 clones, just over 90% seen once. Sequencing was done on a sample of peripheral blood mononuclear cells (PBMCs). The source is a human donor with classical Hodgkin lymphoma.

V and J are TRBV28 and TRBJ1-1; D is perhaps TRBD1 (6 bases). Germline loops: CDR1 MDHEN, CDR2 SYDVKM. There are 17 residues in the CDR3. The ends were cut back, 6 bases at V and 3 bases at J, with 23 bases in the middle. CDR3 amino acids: CASRRDRTLGGDTEAFF. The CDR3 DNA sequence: TGTGCCAGCAGAAGAGACAGGACACTTGGGGGGGACACTGAAGCTTTCTTT.

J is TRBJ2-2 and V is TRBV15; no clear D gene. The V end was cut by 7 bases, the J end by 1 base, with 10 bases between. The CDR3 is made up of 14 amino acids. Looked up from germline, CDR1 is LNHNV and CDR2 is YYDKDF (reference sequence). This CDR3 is CATNRMMNTGELFF. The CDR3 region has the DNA TGTGCCACCAACCGGATGATGAACACCGGGGAGCTGTTTTTT.

The CDR3 here is CASSVFPGANEKLFF. CDR3 bases: TGTGCCAGCAGCGTCTTTCCAGGGGCTAATGAAAAACTGTTTTTT. The V and J genes are TRBV9 and TRBJ1-4; D perhaps matches TRBD1 (6 bases). Trimming cost V 2 bases and J 3 bases, with 11 bases left between them. The CDR3 runs to 15 residues. Germline-derived CDR1 and CDR2 are SGDLS and YYNGEE.

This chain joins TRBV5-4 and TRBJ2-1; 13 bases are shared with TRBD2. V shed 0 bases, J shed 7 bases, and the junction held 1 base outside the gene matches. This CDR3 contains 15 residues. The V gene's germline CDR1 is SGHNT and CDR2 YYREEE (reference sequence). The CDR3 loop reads CASSLGLAGGNEQFF. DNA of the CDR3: TGTGCCAGCAGCTTGGGACTAGCGGGAGGTAATGAGCAGTTCTTC.

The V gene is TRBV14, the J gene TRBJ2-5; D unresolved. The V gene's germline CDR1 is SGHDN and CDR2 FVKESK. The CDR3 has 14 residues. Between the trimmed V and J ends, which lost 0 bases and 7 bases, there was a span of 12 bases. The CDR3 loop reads CASSQDLAGRTQYF. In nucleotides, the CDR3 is TGTGCCAGCAGCCAAGATTTGGCTGGCCGGACCCAGTACTTC.

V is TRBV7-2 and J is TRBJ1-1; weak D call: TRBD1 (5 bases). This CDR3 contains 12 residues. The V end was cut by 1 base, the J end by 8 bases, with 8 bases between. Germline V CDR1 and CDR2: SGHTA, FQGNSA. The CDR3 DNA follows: TGTGCCAGCAGCTTAGATGGGGGAGAAGCTTTCTTT. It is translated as CASSLDGGEAFF.

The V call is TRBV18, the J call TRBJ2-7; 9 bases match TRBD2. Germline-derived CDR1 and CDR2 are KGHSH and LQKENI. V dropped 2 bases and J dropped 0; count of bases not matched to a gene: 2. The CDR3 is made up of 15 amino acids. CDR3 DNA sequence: TGTGCCAGCTCACCAGAACTAGCGGGCTCCTACGAGCAGTACTTC. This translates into CASSPELAGSYEQYF.

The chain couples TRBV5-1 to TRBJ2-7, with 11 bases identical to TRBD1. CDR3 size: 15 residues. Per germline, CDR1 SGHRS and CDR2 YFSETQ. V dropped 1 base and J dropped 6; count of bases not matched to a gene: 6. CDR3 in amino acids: CASSLSGQGAREQYF. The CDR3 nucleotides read TGCGCCAGCAGCTTGTCCGGACAGGGGGCGCGCGAGCAGTACTTC.

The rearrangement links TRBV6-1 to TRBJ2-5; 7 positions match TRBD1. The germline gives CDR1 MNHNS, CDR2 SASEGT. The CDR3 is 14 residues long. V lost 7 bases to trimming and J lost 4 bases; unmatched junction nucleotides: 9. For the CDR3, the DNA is TGTGCCAGCATCACGACAGGGCGTGGAGAGACCCAGTACTTC. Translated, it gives CASITTGRGETQYF.